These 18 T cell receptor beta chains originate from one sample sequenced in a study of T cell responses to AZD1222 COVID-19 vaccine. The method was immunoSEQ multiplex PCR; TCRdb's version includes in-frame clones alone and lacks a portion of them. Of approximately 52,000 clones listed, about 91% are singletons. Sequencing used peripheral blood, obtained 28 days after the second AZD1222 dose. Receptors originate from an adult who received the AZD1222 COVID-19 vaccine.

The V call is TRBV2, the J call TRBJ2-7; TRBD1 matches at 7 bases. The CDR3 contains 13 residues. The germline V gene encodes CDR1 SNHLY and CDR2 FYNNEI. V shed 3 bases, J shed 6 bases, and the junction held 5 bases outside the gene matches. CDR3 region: CASSDPGQLEQYF. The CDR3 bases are TGTGCCAGCAGTGACCCGGGACAGCTCGAGCAGTACTTC.

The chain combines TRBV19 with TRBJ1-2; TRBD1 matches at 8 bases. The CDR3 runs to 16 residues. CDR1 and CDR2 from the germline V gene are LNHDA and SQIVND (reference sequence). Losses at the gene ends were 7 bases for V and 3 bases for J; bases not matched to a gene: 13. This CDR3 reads CASTPTGTGSYYGYTF. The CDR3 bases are TGTGCCAGTACCCCAACCGGGACAGGTTCTTACTATGGCTACACCTTC.

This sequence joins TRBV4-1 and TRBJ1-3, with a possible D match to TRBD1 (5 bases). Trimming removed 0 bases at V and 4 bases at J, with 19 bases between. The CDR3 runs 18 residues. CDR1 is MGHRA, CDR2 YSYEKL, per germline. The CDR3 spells CASSQEVASGGMGNTIYF. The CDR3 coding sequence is TGCGCCAGCAGCCAAGAAGTAGCCTCGGGGGGAATGGGAAACACCATATATTTT.

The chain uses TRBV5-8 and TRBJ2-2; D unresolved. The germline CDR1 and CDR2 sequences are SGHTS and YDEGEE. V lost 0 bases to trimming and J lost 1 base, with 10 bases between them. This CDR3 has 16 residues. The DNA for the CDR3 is TGTGCCAGCAGCTTGGGCCACGCCCTGAACACCGGGGAGCTGTTTTTT. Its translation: CASSLGHALNTGELFF.

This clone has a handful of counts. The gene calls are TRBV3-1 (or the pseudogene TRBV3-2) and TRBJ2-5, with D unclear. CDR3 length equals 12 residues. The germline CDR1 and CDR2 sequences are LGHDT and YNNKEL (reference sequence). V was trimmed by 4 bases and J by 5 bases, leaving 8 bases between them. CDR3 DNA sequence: TGTGCCAGCAGCCCCCCGCTGGAGACCCAGTACTTC. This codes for CASSPPLETQYF.

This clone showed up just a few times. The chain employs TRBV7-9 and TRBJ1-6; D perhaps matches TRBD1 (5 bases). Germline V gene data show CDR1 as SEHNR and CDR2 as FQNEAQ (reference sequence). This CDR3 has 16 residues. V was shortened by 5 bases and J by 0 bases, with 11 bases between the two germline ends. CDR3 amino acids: CASSPPGGSYNSPLHF. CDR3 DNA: TGTGCCAGCAGCCCCCCGGGGGGCTCCTATAATTCACCCCTCCACTTT.

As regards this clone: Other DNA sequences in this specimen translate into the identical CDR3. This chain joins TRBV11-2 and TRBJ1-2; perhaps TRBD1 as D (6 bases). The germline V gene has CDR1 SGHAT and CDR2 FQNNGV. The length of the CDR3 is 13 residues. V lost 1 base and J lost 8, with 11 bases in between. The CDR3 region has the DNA TGTGCCAGCAGCTTAGGGGCCGGGACAGGCTACACCTTC. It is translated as CASSLGAGTGYTF.

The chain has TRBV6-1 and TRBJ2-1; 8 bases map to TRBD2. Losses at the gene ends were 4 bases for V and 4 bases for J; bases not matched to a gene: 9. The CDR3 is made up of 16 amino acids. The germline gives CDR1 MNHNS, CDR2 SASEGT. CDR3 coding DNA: TGTGCCAGCAGTGCCTCCCGGACTAGCCAATACAATGAGCAGTTCTTC. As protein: CASSASRTSQYNEQFF.

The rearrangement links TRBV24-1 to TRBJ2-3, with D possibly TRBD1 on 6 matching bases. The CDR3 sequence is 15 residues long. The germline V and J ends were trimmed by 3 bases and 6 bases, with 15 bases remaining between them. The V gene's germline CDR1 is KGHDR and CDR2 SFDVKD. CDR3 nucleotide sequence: TGTGCCACCAGTGATAGGACAGACCGGCAGGATACGCAGTATTTT. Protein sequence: CATSDRTDRQDTQYF.

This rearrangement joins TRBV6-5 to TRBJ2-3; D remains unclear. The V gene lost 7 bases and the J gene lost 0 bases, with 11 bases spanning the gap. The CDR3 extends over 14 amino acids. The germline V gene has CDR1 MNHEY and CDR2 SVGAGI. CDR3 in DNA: TGTGCCAGCACCACCGACTTCAGCACAGATACGCAGTATTTT. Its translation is CASTTDFSTDTQYF.

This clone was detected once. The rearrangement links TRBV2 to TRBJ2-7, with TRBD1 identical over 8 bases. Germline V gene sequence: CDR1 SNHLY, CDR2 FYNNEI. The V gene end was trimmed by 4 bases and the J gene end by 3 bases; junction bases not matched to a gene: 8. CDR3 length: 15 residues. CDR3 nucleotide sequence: TGTGCCAGCAGTGGTTCGACAGGGGCCTACTACGAGCAGTACTTC. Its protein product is CASSGSTGAYYEQYF.

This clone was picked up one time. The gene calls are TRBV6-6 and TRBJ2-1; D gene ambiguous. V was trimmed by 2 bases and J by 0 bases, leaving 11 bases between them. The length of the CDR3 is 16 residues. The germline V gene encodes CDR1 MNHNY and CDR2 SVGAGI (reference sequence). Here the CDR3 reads CASSYVSLRSYNEQFF. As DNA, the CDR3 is TGTGCCAGCAGTTACGTCAGTCTCCGCTCCTACAATGAGCAGTTCTTC.

CDR3 nucleotide sequence: TGCGCCAGCAGCCGGACGTCCCCGGGCGATACGCAGTATTTT. The encoded protein is CASSRTSPGDTQYF. V usage is TRBV5-1 and J usage is TRBJ2-3; D is ambiguous. The CDR3 totals 14 residues. Trimming took 4 bases from V and 6 from J, leaving 15 bases between them. The germline gives CDR1 SGHRS, CDR2 YFSETQ.

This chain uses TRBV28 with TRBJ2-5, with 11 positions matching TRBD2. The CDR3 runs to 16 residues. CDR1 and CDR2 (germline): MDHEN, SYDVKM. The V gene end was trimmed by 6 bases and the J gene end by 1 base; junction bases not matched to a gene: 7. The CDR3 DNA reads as TGTGCCAGCAGACTACGGACTAGCGGGCGCCAAGAGACCCAGTACTTC. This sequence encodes CASRLRTSGRQETQYF.

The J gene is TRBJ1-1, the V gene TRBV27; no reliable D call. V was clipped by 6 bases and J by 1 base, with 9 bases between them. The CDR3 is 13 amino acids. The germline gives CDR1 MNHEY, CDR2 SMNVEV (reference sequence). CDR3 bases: TGTGCCAGCAGGCCGAAGGGGAACACTGAAGCTTTCTTT. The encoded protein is CASRPKGNTEAFF.

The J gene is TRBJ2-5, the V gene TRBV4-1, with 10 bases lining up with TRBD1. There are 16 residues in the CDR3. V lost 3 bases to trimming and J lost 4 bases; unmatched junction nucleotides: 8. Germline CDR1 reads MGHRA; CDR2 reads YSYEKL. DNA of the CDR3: TGCGCCAGCAGCCAGCTGACAGGGGGCCTCCGAGAGACCCAGTACTTC. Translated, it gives CASSQLTGGLRETQYF.

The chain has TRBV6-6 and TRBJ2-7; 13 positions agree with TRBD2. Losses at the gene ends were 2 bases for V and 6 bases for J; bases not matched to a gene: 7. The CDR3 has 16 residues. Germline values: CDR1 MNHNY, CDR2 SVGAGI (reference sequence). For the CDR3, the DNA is TGTGCCAGCAGTTACAGGACTAGCGGGAGTGATCGCGAGCAGTACTTC. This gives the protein CASSYRTSGSDREQYF.

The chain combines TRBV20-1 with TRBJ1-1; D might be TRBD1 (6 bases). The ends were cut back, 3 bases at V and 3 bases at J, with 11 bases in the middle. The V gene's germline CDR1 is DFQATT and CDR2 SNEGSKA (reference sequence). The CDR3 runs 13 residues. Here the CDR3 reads CSASYRVDTEAFF. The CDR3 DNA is TGCAGTGCTAGTTACAGGGTCGACACTGAAGCTTTCTTT.